One sample yielded the 32 T cell receptor beta chains listed below, sequenced in a study of early T cells in non-severe SARS-CoV-2 infection (dated by TCRdb to about 2021). Libraries were made using 5' RACE. The sample was run on a NextSeq 500. TCRdb reran the public reads through fastp at Q25 and MiXCR, keeping productive beta chains. CDR3 protein sequences are deduplicated, and each keeps its most common genes and DNA. Recorded for this sample are 35,000 to 45,000 distinct CDR3 sequences; roughly 6% of them occurred a single time. The top ten clonotypes cover about 7.8% of the sample. The sequenced sample was whole blood, obtained at baseline. The receptor source for this set is an adult who was a healthcare worker with PCR-confirmed SARS-CoV-2 infection or an uninfected control (not recorded which).

This clonotype was counted at least ten times. The chain combines TRBV18 with TRBJ2-1, with 9 bases aligning to TRBD1. V was clipped by 6 bases and J by 6 bases; unmatched bases: 6. Germline V gene data show CDR1 as KGHSH and CDR2 as LQKENI. The CDR3 is made up of 14 amino acids. The CDR3 protein is CASSQTTGGNEQFF. The CDR3 coding sequence is TGTGCCAGCTCCCAGACGACAGGGGGCAATGAGCAGTTCTTC.

This clonotype was recorded many times. The chain employs TRBV30 and TRBJ1-1; TRBD1 is a possible D gene (5 bases). Germline loops: CDR1 GTSNPN, CDR2 SVGIG (reference sequence). V was pared by 3 bases and J by 4 bases, with 9 bases between. This CDR3 contains 12 residues. CDR3 DNA: TGTGCCTGGAGGCCGGGGGGCACTGAAGCTTTCTTT. Encoded protein: CAWRPGGTEAFF.

This clonotype was seen repeatedly, ten times or more. CDR3 in DNA: TGCGCCAGCAGCCAGCCAGGGGATACCGAAGCTTTCTTT. Translating gives CASSQPGDTEAFF. The chain is built from TRBV4-3 and TRBJ1-1, with a tentative D call TRBD1 (6 bases). CDR3 length: 13 residues. The germline gives CDR1 LGHNA, CDR2 YSLEER. V was cut by 3 bases and J by 8 bases, with 13 bases left in between.

This clonotype appeared many times. V and J are TRBV7-6 and TRBJ2-4, with 9 positions matching TRBD1. V trimming: 5 bases; J trimming: 2 bases; junction bases outside the gene matches: 10. The CDR3 consists of 17 residues. Germline CDR1 is SGHVS and CDR2 is FNYEAQ. The CDR3 DNA reads as TGTGCCAGCAGCCGCGGGGGACAGGGAATGTCCAAAAACATTCAGTACTTC. This codes for CASSRGGQGMSKNIQYF.

V gene TRBV29-1 combines with J gene TRBJ1-3; D is uncertain. In germline, CDR1 is SQVTM, CDR2 ANQGSEA. The V end was cut by 1 base, the J end by 2 bases, with 6 bases between. CDR3 length equals 13 residues. CDR3 sequence (DNA): TGCAGCGTTGAAGGGGGAACTGGAAACACCATATATTTT. It encodes CSVEGGTGNTIYF.

J is TRBJ2-2 and V is TRBV7-2, with D maybe TRBD1 (6 bases). Germline V gene sequence: CDR1 SGHTA, CDR2 FQGNSA. Trimming pared 5 bases from V and 4 bases from J, leaving 8 bases between. The length of the CDR3 is 13 residues. The CDR3 sequence: CASSEQGTGELFF. The CDR3 nucleotides are TGTGCCAGCAGCGAACAGGGCACCGGGGAGCTGTTTTTT.

This clonotype was found once. Sequence at one end of the junction differs from germline and may be a read error. V and J are TRBV4-3 and TRBJ2-7; D gene ambiguous. This CDR3 region has 16 residues. Germline V CDR1 and CDR2: LGHNA, YSLEER. The CDR3 spells CASSQARFGTTYEQYF. DNA for the CDR3: TGCGCCAGCAGCCAAGCGCGGTTCGGCACTACCTACGAACAGTACTTC.

In its sample, this clonotype was seen a few times. The CDR3 bases are TGTGCCAGCAGAAAGGCGAGAGGTCAAGAGACCCAGTACTTC. Encoded protein: CASRKARGQETQYF. The rearrangement joins TRBV7-2 to TRBJ2-5; unclear D gene. Germline CDR1 is SGHTA and CDR2 is FQGNSA. The CDR3 is 14 amino acids. Trimming took 6 bases from V and 2 from J, leaving 13 bases between them.

In its sample, this clonotype was seen many times. The rearrangement links TRBV27 to TRBJ2-3; 14 nucleotides match TRBD2. The CDR3 sequence is 17 residues long. Germline assignment: CDR1 MNHEY and CDR2 SMNVEV (reference sequence). V lost 5 bases to trimming and J lost 3 bases; unmatched junction nucleotides: 7. CDR3 in DNA: TGTGCCAGCAGTCCCGGACTAGCGGGGGGTCGTACAGATACGCAGTATTTT. Translating it yields CASSPGLAGGRTDTQYF.

This clonotype has a count of ten or more. The chain employs TRBV19 and TRBJ2-2; 7 nucleotides agree with TRBD1. V gave up 10 bases and J gave up 6 bases; unmatched junction bases: 11. The CDR3 spans 14 residues. The germline V gene has CDR1 LNHDA and CDR2 SQIVND (reference sequence). As DNA, the CDR3 is TGTGCCACGACGACAGGGCTTGGGGCCGGGGAGCTGTTTTTT. Encoded protein: CATTTGLGAGELFF.

This clonotype has a count of ten or more. The chain recombines TRBV4-3 with TRBJ1-2; D is unresolved. CDR1 is LGHNA and CDR2 is YSLEER in the germline V gene. V was cut by 0 bases and J by 2 bases, with 7 bases left in between. The CDR3 covers 14 residues. The CDR3 coding sequence is TGCGCCAGCAGCCAAGATGCGGAAAACTATGGCTACACCTTC. Encoded protein: CASSQDAENYGYTF.

This clonotype was detected only a few times. This chain uses TRBV2 with TRBJ2-1; maybe TRBD2 (5 bases). V was shortened by 2 bases and J by 8 bases, with 10 bases between the two germline ends. Germline V CDR1 and CDR2: SNHLY, FYNNEI. CDR3 length: 13 residues. CDR3 region: CASSERGYDEQFF. DNA for the CDR3: TGTGCCAGCAGTGAACGAGGGTACGATGAGCAGTTCTTC.

This clonotype was observed at least ten times. The chain recombines TRBV5-6 with TRBJ2-2; no clear D. Germline V CDR1 and CDR2: SGHDT, YYEEEE. V lost 3 bases to trimming and J lost 7 bases, with 7 bases between them. The CDR3 has 12 residues. CDR3 DNA: TGTGCCAGCAGCTGGAGTGGCGGGGAGCTGTTTTTT. Its protein product is CASSWSGGELFF.

This clonotype was seen at least ten times. The V and J genes are TRBV15 and TRBJ2-1; TRBD2 aligns across 9 bases. V dropped 0 bases and J dropped 3; count of bases not matched to a gene: 6. Germline-derived CDR1 and CDR2 are LNHNV and YYDKDF (reference sequence). There are 17 residues in the CDR3. This chain's CDR3 is CATSRDFSRGGYNEQFF. The CDR3 nucleotides read TGTGCCACCAGCAGAGATTTTTCGCGGGGGGGCTACAATGAGCAGTTCTTC.

This clonotype has only a few counts. The chain has TRBV12-3 or TRBV12-4 and TRBJ2-7, with 7 nucleotides matching TRBD2. The CDR3 sequence is 16 residues long. Trimming at V came to 6 bases and at J to 2 bases, leaving 13 bases not matched to a gene. The CDR3: CASRRGTGTAPYEQYF. CDR3 in DNA: TGTGCCAGCAGGCGGGGGACCGGGACCGCCCCCTACGAGCAGTACTTC.

The chain recombines TRBV20-1 with TRBJ2-7, with 12 bases aligning to TRBD1. The CDR3 runs 14 residues. Trimming at V came to 8 bases and at J to 0 bases, leaving 5 bases not matched to a gene. CDR1 and CDR2 from the germline V gene are DFQATT and SNEGSKA (reference sequence). CDR3 sequence reads: CSPGTGGGSYEQYF. CDR3 DNA: TGCAGTCCCGGGACAGGGGGCGGCTCCTACGAGCAGTACTTC.

This clonotype was seen ten or more times. V and J are TRBV2 and TRBJ2-7; D gene unclear. V was trimmed by 6 bases and J by 1 base, leaving 10 bases between them. The CDR3 runs to 13 residues. The germline V gene has CDR1 SNHLY and CDR2 FYNNEI. The CDR3 reads CASRPDTSYEQYF. The DNA of the CDR3 is TGTGCCAGCAGGCCCGACACGTCCTACGAGCAGTACTTC.

This clonotype was detected ten times or more. V usage is TRBV2 and J usage is TRBJ1-5; no reliable D call. The CDR3 consists of 13 residues. Germline V gene lookup returns CDR1 SNHLY and CDR2 FYNNEI. Trimming removed 6 bases at V and 2 bases at J, with 8 bases between. CDR3 residues: CASRTEGNQPQHF. CDR3 coding DNA: TGTGCCAGCAGGACCGAAGGCAATCAGCCCCAGCATTTT.

This clonotype was detected ten times or more. The chain is built from TRBV6-2 or TRBV6-3 and TRBJ1-2, with D possibly TRBD1 on 5 matching bases. The V gene's germline CDR1 is MNHEY and CDR2 SVGEGT. This CDR3 is built from 15 residues. V was clipped by 2 bases and J by 2 bases, with 12 bases between them. CDR3 in amino acids: CASSYRQTINYGYTF. The CDR3 nucleotides are TGTGCCAGCAGTTACAGACAGACGATAAACTATGGCTACACCTTC.

This clonotype was detected ten times or more. V is TRBV6-5 and J is TRBJ2-7; 10 nucleotides match TRBD1. The CDR3 extends over 14 amino acids. The J segment lost 3 bases and the V segment lost 2 bases, leaving 1 base of the junction unmatched. CDR1 is MNHEY and CDR2 is SVGAGI in the germline V gene. The CDR3 loop is CASSYRDRGYEQYF. The DNA of the CDR3 is TGTGCCAGCAGTTACCGGGACAGGGGCTACGAGCAGTACTTC.

This clonotype was seen at least ten times. The chain recombines TRBV5-1 with TRBJ2-7; D is unclear. Germline CDR1 and CDR2: SGHRS and YFSETQ. V was cut by 1 base and J by 7 bases, with 9 bases left in between. CDR3 size: 12 residues. The CDR3 loop is CASSLSGPEQYF. For the CDR3, the DNA is TGCGCCAGCAGCTTGAGTGGTCCAGAGCAGTACTTC.

This rearrangement joins TRBV7-2 to TRBJ2-1; a weak D match, TRBD2 (5 bases). The CDR3 totals 19 residues. The V gene's germline CDR1 is SGHTA and CDR2 FQGNSA. The V end was cut by 8 bases, the J end by 0 bases, with 26 bases between. CDR3 protein: CASRSPEGSGASSYNEQFF. The DNA for the CDR3 is TGTGCCAGCCGATCACCGGAAGGGAGCGGCGCGAGCTCCTACAATGAGCAGTTCTTC.

There are many counts of this clonotype. For the CDR3, the DNA is TGTGCCAGCAGCTCGCGCTCATCGGGGGGGGGCACAGATACGCAGTATTTT. Its translation: CASSSRSSGGGTDTQYF. This sequence joins TRBV7-2 and TRBJ2-3, with 8 bases identical to TRBD2. CDR3 length equals 17 residues. The trim removed 4 bases at V and 1 base at J, leaving 10 bases unmatched. From germline, CDR1 is SGHTA and CDR2 FQGNSA.

In its sample, this clonotype was seen many times. The V call is TRBV5-1, the J call TRBJ1-1; no reliable D call. This CDR3 region has 14 residues. Trimming removed 2 bases at V and 4 bases at J, with 12 bases between. From germline, CDR1 is SGHRS and CDR2 YFSETQ. The CDR3 region has the DNA TGCGCCAGCAGCTTCTACCCAGGCAGCACTGAAGCTTTCTTT. It encodes CASSFYPGSTEAFF.

This clonotype was seen repeatedly, ten times or more. The gene calls are TRBV7-3 and TRBJ2-2; D ambiguous. Germline V gives CDR1 SGHTA, CDR2 FQGTGA. Trimming removed 3 bases at V and 6 bases at J, with 8 bases between. CDR3 length equals 13 residues. CDR3 in amino acids: CASSLMGSGELFF. As DNA, the CDR3 is TGTGCCAGCAGCTTGATGGGGTCCGGGGAGCTGTTTTTT.

Many counts were recorded for this clonotype. The gene calls are TRBV3-1 and TRBJ2-7, with D unresolved. Germline V gene sequence: CDR1 LGHDT, CDR2 YNNKEL (reference sequence). The CDR3 spans 14 residues. The V end was cut by 3 bases, the J end by 2 bases, with 11 bases between. The CDR3 loop reads CASSQRTKAYEQYF. The CDR3 region has the DNA TGTGCCAGCAGCCAGCGCACTAAGGCCTACGAGCAGTACTTC.

In its sample, this clonotype was seen a few times. The V call is TRBV3-1, the J call TRBJ2-7; no clear D gene. The germline V and J ends were trimmed by 5 bases and 0 bases, with 8 bases remaining between them. Looked up from germline, CDR1 is LGHDT and CDR2 is YNNKEL (reference sequence). CDR3 length: 13 residues. This chain's CDR3 is CASSLLLSYEQYF. The CDR3 region has the DNA TGTGCCAGCAGCTTACTTCTCTCCTACGAGCAGTACTTC.

This clonotype was found many times. The rearrangement uses TRBV7-2 and TRBJ1-1; 9 bases match TRBD1. The germline gives CDR1 SGHTA, CDR2 FQGNSA. Germline trimming cut 6 bases from V and 4 bases from J; bases unmatched to any gene: 0. The CDR3 has 12 amino acids. The CDR3 bases are TGTGCCAGCAGGACAGGGGGCACTGAAGCTTTCTTT. Amino acids: CASRTGGTEAFF.

A few counts support this clonotype. J is TRBJ2-3 and V is TRBV5-5; TRBD1 or TRBD2 may be the D gene (7 bases each). The V gene's germline CDR1 is SGHKS and CDR2 YYEKEE (reference sequence). The CDR3 runs to 14 residues. V was pared by 7 bases and J by 1 base, with 13 bases between. In nucleotides, the CDR3 is TGTGCCAGCCTCAGGGGGGGCGGCACAGATACGCAGTATTTT. This encodes CASLRGGGTDTQYF.

This sequence joins TRBV4-2 and TRBJ2-1; D possibly matches TRBD1 or TRBD2 (5 bases each). CDR1 and CDR2 (germline): LGHNA, YNFKEQ. Trimming took 4 bases from V and 0 from J, leaving 16 bases between them. This CDR3 is built from 17 residues. The CDR3 region is CASSPKGTVNSYNEQFF. Here the CDR3 DNA reads TGTGCCAGCAGCCCCAAGGGGACGGTTAACTCCTACAATGAGCAGTTCTTC.

The rearrangement uses TRBV7-9 and TRBJ1-5; no clear D gene. Germline V gene lookup returns CDR1 SEHNR and CDR2 FQNEAQ (reference sequence). The CDR3 loop spans 13 amino acids. Trimming took off 5 bases at V and 7 bases at J, with 12 bases between the two ends. The CDR3 DNA sequence: TGTGCCAGCAGCACTAACCCGGACCAGCCCCAGCATTTT. Its translation: CASSTNPDQPQHF. The whole variable domain, remainder taken from reference TRBV7-9 and TRBJ1-5, is DTGVSQNPRHKITKRGQNVTFRCDPISEHNRLYWYRQTLGQGPEFLTYFQNEAQLEKSRLLSDRFSAERPKGSFSTLEIQRTEQGDSAMYLCASSTNPDQPQHFGDGTRLSIL.

Concerning this clonotype: One base away lies a much larger clone, so this may be a sequencing read error. The chain couples TRBV29-1 to TRBJ1-1; 7 bases line up with TRBD1. The germline CDR1 and CDR2 sequences are SQVTM and ANQGSEA. The ends lost 4 bases at V and 9 bases at J; junction bases unmatched: 17. The CDR3 extends over 15 amino acids. The CDR3 sequence is CSVGFSGGDSLKAFF. CDR3 in DNA: TGCAGCGTTGGTTTTTCGGGAGGGGACAGCCTGAAAGCTTTCTTT.